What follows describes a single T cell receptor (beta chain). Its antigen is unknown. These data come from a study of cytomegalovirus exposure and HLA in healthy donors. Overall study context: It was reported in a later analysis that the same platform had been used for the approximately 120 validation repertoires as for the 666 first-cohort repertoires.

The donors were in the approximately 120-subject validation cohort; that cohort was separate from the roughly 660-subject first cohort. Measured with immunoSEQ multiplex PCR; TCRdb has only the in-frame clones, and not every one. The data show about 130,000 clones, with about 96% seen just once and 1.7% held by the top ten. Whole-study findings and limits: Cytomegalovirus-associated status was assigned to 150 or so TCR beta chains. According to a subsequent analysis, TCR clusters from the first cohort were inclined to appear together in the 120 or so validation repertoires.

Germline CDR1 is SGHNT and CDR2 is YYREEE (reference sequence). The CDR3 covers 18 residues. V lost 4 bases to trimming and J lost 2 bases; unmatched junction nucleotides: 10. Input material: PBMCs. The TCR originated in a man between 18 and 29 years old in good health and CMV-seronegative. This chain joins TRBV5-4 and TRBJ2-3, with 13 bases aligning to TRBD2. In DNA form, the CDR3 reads TGTGCCAGCAGCCCGGCGGGGACTAGCGGGACCTACACAGATACGCAGTATTTT. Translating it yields CASSPAGTSGTYTDTQYF.